This TCR beta chain was sequenced during a study of control samples from healthy donors and cancer patients. This CDR3 region has 13 residues. Per the germline V gene, CDR1 is SGHNT and CDR2 is YYREEE (reference sequence). V was trimmed by 3 bases and J by 3 bases, leaving 9 bases between them. Generated by immunoSEQ multiplex PCR, the TCRdb table keeps only in-frame clones and is missing some. This table has about 130,000 clones, just under 95% appearing once. The chain combines TRBV5-4 with TRBJ1-1; tentative D call: TRBD1 (5 bases). The specimen sequenced was PBMCs. The sequence was collected from a man between 60 and 70 years old with colorectal cancer. CDR3 sequence (DNA): TGTGCCAGCAGCTGGGGGAAGGACACTGAAGCTTTCTTT. As protein: CASSWGKDTEAFF.